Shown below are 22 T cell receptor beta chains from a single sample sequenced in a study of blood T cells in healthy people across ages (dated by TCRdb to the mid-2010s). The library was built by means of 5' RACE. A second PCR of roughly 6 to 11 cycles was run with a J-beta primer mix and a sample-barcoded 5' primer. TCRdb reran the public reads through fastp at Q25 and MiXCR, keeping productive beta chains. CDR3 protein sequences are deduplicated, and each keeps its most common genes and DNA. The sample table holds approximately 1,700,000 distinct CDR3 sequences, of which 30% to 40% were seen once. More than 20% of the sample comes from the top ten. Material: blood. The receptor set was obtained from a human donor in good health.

CDR3 loop: CSVATGGPTDTQYF. Written as DNA, the CDR3 is TGCAGCGTTGCGACAGGGGGCCCCACAGATACGCAGTATTTT. This chain links TRBV29-1 with TRBJ2-3, with 10 bases that match TRBD1. CDR1 is SQVTM, CDR2 ANQGSEA, per germline. V shed 4 bases and J 2 bases; nucleotides not matched to a gene: 3. There are 14 residues in the CDR3.

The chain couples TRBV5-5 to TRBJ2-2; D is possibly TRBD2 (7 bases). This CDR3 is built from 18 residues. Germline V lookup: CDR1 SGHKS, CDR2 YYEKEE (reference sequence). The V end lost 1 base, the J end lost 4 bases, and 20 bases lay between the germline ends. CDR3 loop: CASSLSGGPKKGTGELFF. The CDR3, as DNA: TGTGCCAGCAGCTTGTCCGGGGGGCCTAAGAAGGGCACCGGGGAGCTGTTTTTT. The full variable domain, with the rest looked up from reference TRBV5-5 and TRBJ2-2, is DAGVTQSPTHLIKTRGQQVTLRCSPISGHKSVSWYQQVLGQGPQFIFQYYEKEERGRGNFPDRFSARQFPNYSSELNVNALLLGDSALYLCASSLSGGPKKGTGELFFGEGSRLTVL.

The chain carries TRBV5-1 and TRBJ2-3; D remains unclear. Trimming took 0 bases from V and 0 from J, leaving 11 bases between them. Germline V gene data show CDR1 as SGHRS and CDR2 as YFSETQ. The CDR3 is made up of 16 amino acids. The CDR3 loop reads CASSLGGQSSTDTQYF. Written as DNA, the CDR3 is TGCGCCAGCAGCTTGGGGGGTCAGTCTAGCACAGATACGCAGTATTTT.

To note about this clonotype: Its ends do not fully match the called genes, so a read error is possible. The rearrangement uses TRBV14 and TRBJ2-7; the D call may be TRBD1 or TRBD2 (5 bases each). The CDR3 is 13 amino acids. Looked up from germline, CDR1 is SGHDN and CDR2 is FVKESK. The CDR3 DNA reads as TGTGCCGGCAGCCAAGAGGGAGTCGGACACCAGTACTTC. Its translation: CAGSQEGVGHQYF.

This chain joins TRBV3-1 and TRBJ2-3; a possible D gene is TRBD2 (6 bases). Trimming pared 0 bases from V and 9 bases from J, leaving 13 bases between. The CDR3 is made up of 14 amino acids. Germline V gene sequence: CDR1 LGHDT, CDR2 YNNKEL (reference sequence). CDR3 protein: CASSQDWAGRTQYF. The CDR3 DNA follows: TGTGCCAGCAGCCAAGATTGGGCAGGGAGGACGCAGTATTTT.

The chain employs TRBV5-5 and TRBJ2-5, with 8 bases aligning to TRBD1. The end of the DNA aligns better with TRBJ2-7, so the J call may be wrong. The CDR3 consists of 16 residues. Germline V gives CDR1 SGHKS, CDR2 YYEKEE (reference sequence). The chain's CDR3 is CASSLLGRQGFDEQYF. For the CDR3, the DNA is TGTGCCAGCAGCTTGTTGGGCCGACAGGGGTTCGACGAGCAGTACTTC.

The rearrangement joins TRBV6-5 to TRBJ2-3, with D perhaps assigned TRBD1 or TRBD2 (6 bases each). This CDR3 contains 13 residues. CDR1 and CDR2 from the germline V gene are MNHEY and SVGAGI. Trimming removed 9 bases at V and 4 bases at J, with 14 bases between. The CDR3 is CASHLGGADTQYF. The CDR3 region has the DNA TGTGCCAGTCACTTGGGGGGCGCAGATACGCAGTATTTT.

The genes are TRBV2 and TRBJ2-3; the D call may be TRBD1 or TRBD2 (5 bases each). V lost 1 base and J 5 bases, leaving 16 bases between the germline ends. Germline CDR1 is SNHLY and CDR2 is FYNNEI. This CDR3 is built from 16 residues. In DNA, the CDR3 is TGTGCCAGCAGTGAAGTCGGGACGCTAAACGAAGATACGCAGTATTTT. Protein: CASSEVGTLNEDTQYF.

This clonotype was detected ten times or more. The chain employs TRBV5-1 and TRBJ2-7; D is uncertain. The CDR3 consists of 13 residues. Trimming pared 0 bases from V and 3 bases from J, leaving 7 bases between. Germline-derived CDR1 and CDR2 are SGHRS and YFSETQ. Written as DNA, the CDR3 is TGCGCCAGCAGCTTGGCAGCAGTCTACGAGCAGTACTTC. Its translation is CASSLAAVYEQYF.

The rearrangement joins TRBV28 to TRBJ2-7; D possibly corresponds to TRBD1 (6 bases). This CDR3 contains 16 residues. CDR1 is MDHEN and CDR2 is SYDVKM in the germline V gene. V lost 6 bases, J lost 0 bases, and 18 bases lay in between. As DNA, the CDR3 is TGTGCCAGCAGGGGCCACAGGGTAACCACCTCCTACGAGCAGTACTTC. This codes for CASRGHRVTTSYEQYF.

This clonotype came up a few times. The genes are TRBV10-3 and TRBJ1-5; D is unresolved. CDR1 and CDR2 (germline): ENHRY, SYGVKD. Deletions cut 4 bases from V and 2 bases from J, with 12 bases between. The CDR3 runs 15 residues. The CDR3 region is CAISGSGIGNQPQHF. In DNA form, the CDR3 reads TGTGCCATCAGTGGGTCAGGAATCGGCAATCAGCCCCAGCATTTT.

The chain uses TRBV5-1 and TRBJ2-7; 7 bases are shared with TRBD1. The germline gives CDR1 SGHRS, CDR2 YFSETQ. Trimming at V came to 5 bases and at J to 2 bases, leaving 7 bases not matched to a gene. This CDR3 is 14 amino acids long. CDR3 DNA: TGCGCCAGCAGGCTGACAGGGAGTACCTACGAGCAGTACTTC. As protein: CASRLTGSTYEQYF.

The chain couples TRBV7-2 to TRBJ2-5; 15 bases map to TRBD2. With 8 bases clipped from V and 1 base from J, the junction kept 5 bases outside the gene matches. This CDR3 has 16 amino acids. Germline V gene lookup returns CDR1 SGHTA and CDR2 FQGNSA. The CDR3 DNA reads TGTGCCAGCCGGACTAGCGGGGGGGCGGGCCAAGAGACCCAGTACTTC. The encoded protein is CASRTSGGAGQETQYF.

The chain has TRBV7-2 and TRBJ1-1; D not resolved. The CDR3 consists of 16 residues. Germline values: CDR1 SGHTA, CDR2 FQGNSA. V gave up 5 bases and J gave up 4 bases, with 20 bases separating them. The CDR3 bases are TGTGCCAGCAGCCGTACTTCTTGGGGTGAAAGCACTGAAGCTTTCTTT. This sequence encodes CASSRTSWGESTEAFF.

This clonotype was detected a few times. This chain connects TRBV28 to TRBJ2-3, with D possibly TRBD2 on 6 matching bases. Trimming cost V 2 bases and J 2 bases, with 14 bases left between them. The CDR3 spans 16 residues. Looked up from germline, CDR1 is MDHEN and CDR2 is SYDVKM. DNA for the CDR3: TGTGCCAGCAGTTTACTCTGGACTACGTCCACAGATACGCAGTATTTT. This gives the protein CASSLLWTTSTDTQYF.

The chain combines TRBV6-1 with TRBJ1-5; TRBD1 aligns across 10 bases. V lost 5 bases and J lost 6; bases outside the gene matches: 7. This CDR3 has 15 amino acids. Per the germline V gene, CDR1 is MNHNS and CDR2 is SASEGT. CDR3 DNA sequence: TGTGCCAGCAGTCCGGGACAGGGGTTTAGTCAGCCCCAGCATTTT. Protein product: CASSPGQGFSQPQHF.

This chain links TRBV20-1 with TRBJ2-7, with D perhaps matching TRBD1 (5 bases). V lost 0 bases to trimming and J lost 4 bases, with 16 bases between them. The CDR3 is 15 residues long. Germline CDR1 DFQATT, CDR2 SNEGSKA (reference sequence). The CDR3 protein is CSARDPRGALYEQYF. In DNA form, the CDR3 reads TGCAGTGCTAGAGATCCCCGTGGGGCTCTATACGAGCAGTACTTC.

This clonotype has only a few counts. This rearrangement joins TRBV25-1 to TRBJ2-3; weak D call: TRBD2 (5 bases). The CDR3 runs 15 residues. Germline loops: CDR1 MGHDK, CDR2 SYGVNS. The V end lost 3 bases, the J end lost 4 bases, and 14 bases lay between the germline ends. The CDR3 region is CASSDEGEVADTQYF. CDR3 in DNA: TGTGCCAGCAGTGACGAGGGCGAGGTGGCAGATACGCAGTATTTT.

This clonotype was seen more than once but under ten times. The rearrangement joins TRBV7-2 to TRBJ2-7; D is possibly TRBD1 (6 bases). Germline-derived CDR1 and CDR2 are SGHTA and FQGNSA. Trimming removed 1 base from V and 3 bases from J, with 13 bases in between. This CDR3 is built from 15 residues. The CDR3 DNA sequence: TGTGCCAGCAGCTTAGATGGGACAATCCACTACGAGCAGTACTTC. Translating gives CASSLDGTIHYEQYF.

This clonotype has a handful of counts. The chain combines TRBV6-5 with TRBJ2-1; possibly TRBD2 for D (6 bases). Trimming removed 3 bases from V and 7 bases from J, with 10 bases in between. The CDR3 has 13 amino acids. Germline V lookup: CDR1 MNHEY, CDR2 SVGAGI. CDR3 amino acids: CASSYPGTNEQFF. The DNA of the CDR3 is TGTGCCAGCAGTTATCCCGGGACTAATGAGCAGTTCTTC.

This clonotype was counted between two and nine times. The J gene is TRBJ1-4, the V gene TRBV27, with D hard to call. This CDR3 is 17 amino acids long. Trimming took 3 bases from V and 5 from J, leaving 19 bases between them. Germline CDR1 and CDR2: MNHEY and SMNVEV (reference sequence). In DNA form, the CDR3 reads TGTGCCAGCAGTTTGGGCAGCCCGCCCTCATACAATGAAAAACTGTTTTTT. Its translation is CASSLGSPPSYNEKLFF.

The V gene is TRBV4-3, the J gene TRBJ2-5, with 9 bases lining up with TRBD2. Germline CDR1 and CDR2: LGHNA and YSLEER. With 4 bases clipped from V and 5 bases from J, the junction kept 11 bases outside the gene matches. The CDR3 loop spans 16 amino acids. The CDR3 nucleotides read TGCGCCAGCAGCCCCCAAGGGGCGGGGGGGAAGGAGACCCAGTACTTC. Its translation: CASSPQGAGGKETQYF.